These 27 T cell receptor beta chains came from one sample sequenced in a study of STAT5B mutations in CD4+ large granular lymphocyte leukemia. Libraries were prepared by immunoSEQ multiplex PCR; TCRdb keeps only in-frame clonotypes and omits some of them. The sample records 40,000 to 55,000 clones, approximately 83% being singletons. Sequencing used CD4+ T cells from blood buffy coats. The receptors derive from a human donor in good health.

The CDR3 DNA follows: TGTGCCAGTAGTATTACAGGGGGCTACGAGCAGTACTTC. Translation: CASSITGGYEQYF. The rearrangement links TRBV19 to TRBJ2-7, with TRBD1 matching 8 bases. This CDR3 region has 13 residues. The V gene end was trimmed by 3 bases and the J gene end by 3 bases; junction bases not matched to a gene: 1. Germline assignment: CDR1 LNHDA and CDR2 SQIVND (reference sequence).

The CDR3 reads CSVRGGNQETQYF. The CDR3 bases are TGCAGCGTGAGAGGGGGAAACCAAGAGACCCAGTACTTC. The chain has TRBV29-1 and TRBJ2-5, with D perhaps TRBD1 (6 bases). V dropped 6 bases and J dropped 0 bases, with 11 bases sitting between them. Germline loops: CDR1 SQVTM, CDR2 ANQGSEA. The CDR3 loop spans 13 amino acids.

V gene TRBV18 combines with J gene TRBJ2-3, with 9 bases matching TRBD2. Germline V lookup: CDR1 KGHSH, CDR2 LQKENI. The junction had 2 bases not matched to a gene; V was cut back by 6 bases and J by 1 base. The CDR3 totals 14 residues. CDR3 sequence: CASSASGGTDTQYF. The CDR3 nucleotides are TGTGCCAGCTCTGCTAGCGGGGGCACAGATACGCAGTATTTT. Drawing the rest from reference TRBV18 and TRBJ2-3, the complete variable domain is NAGVMQNPRHLVRRRGQEARLRCSPMKGHSHVYWYRQLPEEGLKFMVYLQKENIIDESGMPKERFSAEFPKEGPSILRIQQVVRGDSAAYFCASSASGGTDTQYFGPGTRLTVL.

V and J are TRBV5-1 and TRBJ2-3, with D possibly matching TRBD2 (6 bases). The CDR3 is made up of 15 amino acids. Trimming removed 1 base at V and 0 bases at J, with 9 bases between. Germline values: CDR1 SGHRS, CDR2 YFSETQ. The CDR3 is CASSLREWSTDTQYF. The CDR3 bases are TGCGCCAGCAGCTTGCGGGAGTGGAGCACAGATACGCAGTATTTT.

The chain recombines TRBV5-6 with TRBJ1-2; unclear D gene. The CDR3 is 13 amino acids. Trimming pared 2 bases from V and 3 bases from J, leaving 8 bases between. CDR1 is SGHDT and CDR2 is YYEEEE in the germline V gene. The CDR3 coding sequence is TGTGCCAGCAGCTTTGGCGGGGACTATGGCTACACCTTC. Amino acids: CASSFGGDYGYTF. Supplemented by reference TRBV5-6 and TRBJ1-2, the full variable domain reads DAGVTQSPTHLIKTRGQQVTLRCSPKSGHDTVSWYQQALGQGPQFIFQYYEEEERQRGNFPDRFSGHQFPNYSSELNVNALLLGDSALYLCASSFGGDYGYTFGSGTRLTVV.

This chain joins TRBV4-1 and TRBJ1-2, with a weak D call TRBD1 (5 bases). Trimming left V 3 bases short and J 9 bases short, with 8 bases between. This CDR3 is built from 11 residues. Germline V CDR1 and CDR2: MGHRA, YSYEKL. The CDR3 coding sequence is TGCGCCAGCAGCCACGGGGGGAGCTACACCTTC. Translating gives CASSHGGSYTF.

The CDR3 coding sequence is TGCAGCGTTGGTCCTGCGGGGGGATACTACAATGAGCAGTTCTTC. This encodes CSVGPAGGYYNEQFF. The V and J genes are TRBV29-1 and TRBJ2-1; 8 nucleotides align to TRBD2. In germline, CDR1 is SQVTM, CDR2 ANQGSEA. There are 15 residues in the CDR3. Trimming cost V 4 bases and J 3 bases; bases outside gene matches: 8.

This chain joins TRBV21-1 and TRBJ2-7; TRBD2 is the table's D call and was not checked against the DNA. TRBV21-1 constitutes a pseudogene. The CDR3 contains 16 residues. The CDR3 loop reads CASDKTGTSGKYEQYF. CDR3 DNA: TGTGCCAGCGACAAAACCGGGACTAGCGGGAAATACGAGCAGTACTTC.

The chain couples TRBV10-3 to TRBJ1-2, with 10 bases identical to TRBD1. V was pared by 7 bases and J by 8 bases, with 4 bases of the junction left unmatched. CDR1 is ENHRY, CDR2 SYGVKD, per germline. The CDR3 has 12 residues. CDR3 amino acids: CAITLTGGGYTF. The CDR3 region has the DNA TGTGCCATCACCCTGACAGGGGGCGGCTACACCTTC.

V is TRBV6-5 and J is TRBJ1-5, with 12 bases matching TRBD1. Germline-derived CDR1 and CDR2 are MNHEY and SVGAGI. The ends lost 4 bases at V and 3 bases at J; junction bases unmatched: 4. This CDR3 spans 16 amino acids. The CDR3: CASSSGQGALNQPQHF. Written as DNA, the CDR3 is TGTGCCAGCAGTTCGGGACAGGGGGCACTCAATCAGCCCCAGCATTTT.

The table lists this clone with a count of one. V and J are TRBV19 and TRBJ2-7; 7 bases align to TRBD2. V was pared by 7 bases and J by 6 bases, with 9 bases of the junction left unmatched. Germline assignment: CDR1 LNHDA and CDR2 SQIVND (reference sequence). There are 13 residues in the CDR3. CDR3 amino acids: CASISPGLREQYF. The CDR3, as DNA: TGTGCCAGTATATCTCCGGGACTACGCGAGCAGTACTTC.

The V call is TRBV10-1, the J call TRBJ2-5; D gene uncertain. Trimming left V 3 bases short and J 3 bases short, with 17 bases between. This CDR3 spans 16 amino acids. The germline V gene encodes CDR1 WNHNN and CDR2 SYGVQD (reference sequence). CDR3 sequence reads: CASSDALGSYEETQYF. CDR3 nucleotide sequence: TGCGCCAGCAGTGATGCATTGGGATCTTATGAAGAGACCCAGTACTTC.

V is TRBV30 and J is TRBJ2-7, with TRBD2 identical over 7 bases. Germline lookup yields CDR1 GTSNPN and CDR2 SVGIG (reference sequence). The CDR3 covers 14 residues. The V gene end was trimmed by 0 bases and the J gene end by 8 bases; junction bases not matched to a gene: 10. CDR3: CAWSVTAGVVKQYF. For the CDR3, the DNA is TGTGCCTGGAGTGTAACGGCGGGAGTAGTCAAGCAGTACTTC. Supplemented by reference TRBV30 and TRBJ2-7, the full variable domain reads SQTIHQWPATLVQPVGSPLSLECTVEGTSNPNLYWYRQAAGRGLQLLFYSVGIGQISSEVPQNLSASRPQDRQFILSSKKLLLSDSGFYLCAWSVTAGVVKQYFGPGTRLTVT.

V and J are TRBV20-1 and TRBJ2-3; no clear D gene. Trimming removed 4 bases at V and 6 bases at J, with 8 bases between. CDR1 DFQATT and CDR2 SNEGSKA come from the germline V gene (reference sequence). The CDR3 extends over 11 amino acids. The CDR3 spells CSAIFRDTQYF. DNA of the CDR3: TGCAGTGCTATCTTCCGGGATACGCAGTATTTT.

The J gene is TRBJ1-5, the V gene TRBV7-3; unclear D gene. The ends were cut back, 3 bases at V and 6 bases at J, with 9 bases in the middle. Germline assignment: CDR1 SGHTA and CDR2 FQGTGA. The CDR3 is made up of 13 amino acids. The CDR3 region is CASSFTAIQPQHF. The CDR3 DNA sequence: TGTGCCAGCAGCTTTACCGCAATTCAGCCCCAGCATTTT.

In nucleotides, the CDR3 is TGTGCCAGTAGTATAAGGGAACTAGCGGGGGCCGGGGGGTACCAAGAGACCCAGTACTTC. Translation gives CASSIRELAGAGGYQETQYF. The chain is built from TRBV19 and TRBJ2-5; 11 nucleotides align to TRBD2. The CDR3 has 20 residues. CDR1 LNHDA and CDR2 SQIVND come from the germline V gene (reference sequence). The V gene end was trimmed by 2 bases and the J gene end by 0 bases; junction bases not matched to a gene: 14.

The chain links TRBV9 to TRBJ1-3; TRBD1 agrees at 7 bases. V was pared by 2 bases and J by 8 bases, with 7 bases of the junction left unmatched. Germline lookup yields CDR1 SGDLS and CDR2 YYNGEE. This CDR3 has 14 amino acids. DNA of the CDR3: TGTGCCAGCAGCGTGCAAGGGGGCAAGGACACCATATATTTT. As protein: CASSVQGGKDTIYF.

The chain links TRBV5-6 to TRBJ2-5, with D unresolved. This CDR3 comprises 13 residues. In germline, CDR1 is SGHDT, CDR2 YYEEEE. The V gene lost 2 bases and the J gene lost 1 base, with 6 bases spanning the gap. The CDR3 reads CASSFEAQETQYF. CDR3 sequence (DNA): TGTGCCAGCAGCTTTGAGGCCCAAGAGACCCAGTACTTC.

J is TRBJ2-2 and V is TRBV15; unclear D gene. From germline, CDR1 is LNHNV and CDR2 YYDKDF (reference sequence). CDR3 size: 14 residues. V lost 0 bases, J lost 7 bases, and 9 bases lay in between. CDR3 sequence reads: CATSRDLVIGELFF. CDR3 nucleotide sequence: TGTGCCACCAGCAGAGACCTCGTCATCGGGGAGCTGTTTTTT.

The chain has TRBV7-2 and TRBJ1-3; TRBD1 is a possible D gene (5 bases). CDR3 length: 15 residues. Germline loops: CDR1 SGHTA, CDR2 FQGNSA. The V gene lost 2 bases and the J gene lost 0 bases, with 8 bases spanning the gap. The CDR3 is CASSLTGFSGNTIYF. CDR3 nucleotide sequence: TGTGCCAGCAGCTTAACAGGCTTCTCTGGAAACACCATATATTTT.

This clone was observed once. The chain carries TRBV5-1 and TRBJ2-3; D tentatively fits TRBD1 or TRBD2 (5 bases each). Germline V lookup: CDR1 SGHRS, CDR2 YFSETQ. V lost 4 bases and J lost 2, with 11 bases in between. The CDR3 is 14 residues long. Here the CDR3 reads CASSRDGATDTQYF. DNA of the CDR3: TGCGCCAGCAGCCGGGACGGTGCCACAGATACGCAGTATTTT.

V is TRBV2 and J is TRBJ1-5; 7 bases are a match to TRBD1. Looked up from germline, CDR1 is SNHLY and CDR2 is FYNNEI. The CDR3 runs to 12 residues. J was trimmed by 7 bases and V by 7 bases; bases with no gene match: 4. For the CDR3, the DNA is TGTGCCAGCACAACAGGGGTCCAGCCCCAGCATTTT. Translated: CASTTGVQPQHF.

The chain joins TRBV5-1 to TRBJ2-7; D is possibly TRBD1 or TRBD2 (5 bases each). CDR1 and CDR2 (germline): SGHRS, YFSETQ. This CDR3 has 13 amino acids. The V end was cut by 4 bases, the J end by 3 bases, with 11 bases between. CDR3 loop: CASSRGDGYEQYF. Here the CDR3 DNA reads TGCGCCAGCAGCAGGGGAGATGGCTACGAGCAGTACTTC.

CDR3 DNA: TGTGCCAGCAGCGAGAATAGTTCCTCCTCTGGAAACACCATATATTTT. Translating gives CASSENSSSSGNTIYF. The genes are TRBV21-1 and TRBJ1-3. TRBV21-1 is marked as a pseudogene. CDR3 size: 16 residues.

This clone was counted a few times. The rearrangement uses TRBV5-1 and TRBJ1-5, with 8 bases lining up with TRBD1. Germline-derived CDR1 and CDR2 are SGHRS and YFSETQ. After removal of 0 bases from V and 5 bases from J, the junction contained 4 bases not matched to a gene. The CDR3 length is 15 residues. CDR3 residues: CASSLETGEHQPQHF. The CDR3 DNA sequence: TGCGCCAGCAGCTTGGAGACAGGGGAACATCAGCCCCAGCATTTT.

As to this clone: A junction end diverges from the germline sequence, so it may reflect a read error. This chain uses TRBV11-2 with TRBJ2-5; 7 nucleotides align to TRBD1. The germline gives CDR1 SGHAT, CDR2 FQNNGV. CDR3 length equals 13 residues. The CDR3 protein is CASRGKGQETQYF. CDR3 DNA: TGTGCAAGCAGGGGGAAAGGCCAAGAGACCCAGTACTTC. Variable domain in full (rest from reference TRBV11-2 and TRBJ2-5): EAGVAQSPRYKIIEKRQSVAFWCNPISGHATLYWYQQILGQGPKLLIQFQNNGVVDDSQLPKDRFSAERLKGVDSTLKIQPAKLEDSAVYLCASRGKGQETQYFGPGTRLLVL.

On this clone: The identical CDR3 is also encoded by other nucleotide sequences in the sample. This chain uses TRBV5-1 with TRBJ2-1, with D unresolved. The CDR3 extends over 11 amino acids. Germline CDR1 SGHRS, CDR2 YFSETQ. Deletions cut 2 bases from V and 5 bases from J, with 2 bases between. The CDR3 DNA is TGCGCCAGCAGCTTAGACAATGAGCAGTTCTTC. Translated, it gives CASSLDNEQFF. Together with reference TRBV5-1 and TRBJ2-1, the CDR3 gives the full variable domain: KAGVTQTPRYLIKTRGQQVTLSCSPISGHRSVSWYQQTPGQGLQFLFEYFSETQRNKGNFPGRFSGRQFSNSRSEMNVSTLELGDSALYLCASSLDNEQFFGPGTRLTVL.